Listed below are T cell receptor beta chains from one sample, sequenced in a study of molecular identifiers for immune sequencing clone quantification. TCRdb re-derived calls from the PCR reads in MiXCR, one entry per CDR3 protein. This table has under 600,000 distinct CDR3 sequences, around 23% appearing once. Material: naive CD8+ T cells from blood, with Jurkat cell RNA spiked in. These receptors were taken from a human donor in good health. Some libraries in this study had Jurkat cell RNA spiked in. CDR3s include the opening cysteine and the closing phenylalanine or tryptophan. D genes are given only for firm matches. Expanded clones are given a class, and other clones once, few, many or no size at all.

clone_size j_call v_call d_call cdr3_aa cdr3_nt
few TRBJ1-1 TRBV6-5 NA CASALASRQEEYIGTEAFF TGTGCCAGCGCCTTGGCCTCGCGACAGGAGGAGTATATAGGCACTGAAGCTTTCTTT
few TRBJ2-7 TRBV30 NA CAWSDNSHSEQYF TGTGCCTGGAGTGACAACTCACACTCCGAGCAGTACTTC
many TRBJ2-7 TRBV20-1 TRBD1 CSAIPGQGYEQYF TGCAGTGCTATTCCGGGACAGGGGTACGAGCAGTACTTC
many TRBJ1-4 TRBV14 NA CASSQDLGSAGELFF TGTGCCAGCAGCCAAGATTTGGGAAGTGCCGGGGAACTGTTTTTT
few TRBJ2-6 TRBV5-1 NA CASSETLKGSGANVLTF TGCGCCAGCAGCGAGACCCTAAAGGGCTCTGGGGCCAACGTCCTGACTTTC
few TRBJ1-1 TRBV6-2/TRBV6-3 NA CASSIHPNTEAFF TGTGCCAGCAGTATTCACCCGAACACTGAAGCTTTCTTT
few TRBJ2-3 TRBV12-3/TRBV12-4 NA CASSLRDEYTDTQYF TGTGCCAGCAGTTTAAGGGACGAGTACACAGATACGCAGTATTTT
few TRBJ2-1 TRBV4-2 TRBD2 CASSPLPTGTSRTYNEQFF TGTGCCAGCAGCCCGCTGCCTACCGGGACTAGCAGAACCTACAATGAGCAGTTCTTC
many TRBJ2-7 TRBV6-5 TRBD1 CASGGQGTYEQYF TGTGCCAGCGGTGGACAGGGAACCTACGAGCAGTACTTC
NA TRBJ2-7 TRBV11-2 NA CASSLVGDQAYEQYF TGTGCCAGCAGCTTAGTGGGGGACCAAGCCTACGAGCAGTACTTC
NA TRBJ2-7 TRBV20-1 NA CSARDSDSTYEQYF TGCAGTGCTAGAGATTCAGACAGCACCTACGAGCAGTACTTC
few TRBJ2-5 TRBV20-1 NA CSASRIGLPSSPTQYF TGCAGTGCTAGCCGGATTGGACTACCCTCTTCCCCCACCCAGTACTTC
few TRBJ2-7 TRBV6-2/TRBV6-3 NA CASIKTEYSYEQYF TGTGCCAGCATCAAGACGGAGTACTCCTACGAGCAGTACTTC
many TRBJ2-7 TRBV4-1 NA CASSQVAPADYEQYF TGCGCCAGCAGCCAAGTGGCCCCTGCCGACTACGAGCAGTACTTC
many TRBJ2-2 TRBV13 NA CASSLEQDNTGELFF TGTGCCAGCAGCTTGGAGCAGGATAACACCGGGGAGCTGTTTTTT
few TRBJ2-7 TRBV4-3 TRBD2 CASSFAGTSGTYEQYF TGCGCCAGCAGCTTTGCCGGGACTAGCGGGACCTACGAGCAGTACTTC
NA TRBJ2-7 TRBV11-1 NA CASSSGSFTPYEQYF TGTGCCAGCAGCTCGGGCAGCTTTACCCCCTACGAGCAGTACTTC
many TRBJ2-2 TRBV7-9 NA CASSWITGELFF TGTGCCAGCAGCTGGATCACCGGGGAGCTGTTTTTT
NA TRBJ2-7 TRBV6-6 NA CASLGSYEQYF TGTGCCAGCCTCGGCTCCTACGAGCAGTACTTC
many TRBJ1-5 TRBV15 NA CATTARRNQPQHF TGTGCCACCACCGCACGCCGAAATCAGCCCCAGCATTTT
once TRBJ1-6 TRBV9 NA CASSVSSRTSPLHF TGTGCCAGCAGCGTATCCAGTCGTACTTCACCACTCCACTTT
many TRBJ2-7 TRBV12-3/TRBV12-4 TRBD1 CASSLSTGGYEQYF TGTGCCAGCAGTTTAAGTACAGGGGGGTACGAGCAGTACTTC
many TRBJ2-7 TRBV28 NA CASSTTRGEQYF TGTGCCAGCAGCACGACTCGCGGGGAGCAGTACTTC
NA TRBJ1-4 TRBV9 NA CASSGGRTPGDEKLFF TGTGCCAGCAGCGGGGGAAGGACACCGGGGGACGAGAAACTGTTTTTT
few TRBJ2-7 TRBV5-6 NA CASSTFQPSPYEQYF TGTGCCAGCAGCACTTTCCAGCCTAGCCCCTACGAGCAGTACTTC
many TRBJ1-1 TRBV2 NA CASSEETYMNTEAFF TGTGCCAGCAGTGAAGAAACTTACATGAACACTGAAGCTTTCTTT
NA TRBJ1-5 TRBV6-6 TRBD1 CASSSYGTGELLFNQPQHF TGTGCCAGCAGTTCTTATGGGACAGGGGAACTACTTTTCAATCAGCCCCAGCATTTT
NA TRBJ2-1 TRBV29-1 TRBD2 CSVDGTSGSYNEQFF TGCAGCGTTGACGGGACTAGCGGGTCATACAATGAGCAGTTCTTC
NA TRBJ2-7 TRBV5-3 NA CARSLGHPIYEQYF TGTGCCAGAAGCTTGGGACACCCTATCTACGAGCAGTACTTC
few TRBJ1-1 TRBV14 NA CASSQILGTEAFF TGTGCCAGCAGCCAAATTCTAGGCACTGAAGCTTTCTTT
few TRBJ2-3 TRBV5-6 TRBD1 CASSLGSGTGADTQYF TGTGCCAGCAGCTTGGGATCCGGGACAGGGGCAGATACGCAGTATTTT
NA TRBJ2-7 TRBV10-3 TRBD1 CAIGDRETYEQYF TGTGCCATCGGGGACAGGGAAACCTACGAGCAGTACTTC
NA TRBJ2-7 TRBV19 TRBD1 CASSTDPTGTDYEQYF TGTGCCAGTAGTACGGACCCTACCGGGACAGATTACGAGCAGTACTTC
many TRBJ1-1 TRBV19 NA CASSIGENTEAFF TGTGCCAGTAGTATAGGGGAGAACACTGAAGCTTTCTTT
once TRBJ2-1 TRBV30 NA CAWSLNSNNEQFF TGTGCCTGGAGCCTAAACTCCAACAATGAGCAGTTCTTC
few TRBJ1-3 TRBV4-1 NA CASSQDIPSGNTIYF TGCGCCAGCAGCCAAGATATCCCCTCTGGAAACACCATATATTTT
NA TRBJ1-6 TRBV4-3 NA CASSQDPERISGGSPLHF TGCGCCAGCAGCCAAGATCCTGAGAGGATTTCCGGGGGTTCACCCCTCCACTTT
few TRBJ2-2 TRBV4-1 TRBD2 CASSRPSGGRTGELFF TGCGCCAGCAGCCGGCCTAGCGGGGGCCGCACCGGGGAGCTGTTTTTT
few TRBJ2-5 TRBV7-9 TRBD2 CASMGLAGPETQYF TGTGCCAGCATGGGGCTAGCGGGTCCAGAGACCCAGTACTTC
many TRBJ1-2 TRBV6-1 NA CATQGYGYTF TGTGCCACCCAGGGGTATGGCTACACCTTC
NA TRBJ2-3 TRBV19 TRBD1 CASTFGTGTTDTQYF TGTGCCAGTACTTTCGGGACAGGGACCACAGATACGCAGTATTTT
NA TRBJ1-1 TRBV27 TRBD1 CASSDGGQGWTEAFF TGTGCCAGCAGTGACGGGGGACAGGGTTGGACTGAAGCTTTCTTT
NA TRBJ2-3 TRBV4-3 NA CASSRDGRGSTDAQYF TGCGCCAGCAGCCGCGACGGGCGGGGCAGCACAGATGCGCAGTATTTT
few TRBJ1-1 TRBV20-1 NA CSARDKGFYTEAFF TGCAGTGCTAGAGATAAGGGGTTTTACACTGAAGCTTTCTTT
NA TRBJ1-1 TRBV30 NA CAWSLVPEVFF TGTGCCTGGAGTCTAGTGCCTGAAGTTTTCTTT
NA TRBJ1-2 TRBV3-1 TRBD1 CASSQGTGGEFGYTF TGTGCCAGCAGCCAAGGGACAGGGGGCGAGTTTGGCTACACCTTC
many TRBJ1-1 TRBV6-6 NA CASSYGRGGGTEAFF TGTGCCAGCAGTTACGGGCGGGGAGGAGGGACTGAAGCTTTCTTT